This TCR beta chain was sequenced for a study of control samples from healthy donors and cancer patients. The CDR3 length is 15 residues. Looked up from germline, CDR1 is LGHDT and CDR2 is YNNKEL (reference sequence). V shed 4 bases, J shed 7 bases, and the junction held 10 bases outside the gene matches. Using immunoSEQ multiplex PCR, the repertoire was profiled, and TCRdb retains in-frame clones only, with some absent. Among almost 95,000 clones listed, around nine tenths were seen once. The origin of this receptor is a young woman in good health. Material: blood. The chain has TRBV3-1 (or the pseudogene TRBV3-2) and TRBJ2-1; 7 nucleotides agree with TRBD1. DNA of the CDR3: TGTGCCAGCAGCCCCATCGTTGAGGGGGCGAATGAGCAGTTCTTC. It is translated as CASSPIVEGANEQFF.